This is a list of T cell receptor beta chains from one sample in a study of T cells after yellow fever vaccination. TCRdb used MiXCR to reprocess the 5' RACE reads, holding one entry per CDR3 protein. The table lists some 600,000 distinct CDR3 sequences, around 12% of them singletons. The sequencing here drew on PBMCs, taken on the day of the yellow fever booster vaccination. The receptors derive from a man aged 25-45 years who received the YFV17D yellow fever vaccine. CDR3s include the opening cysteine and the closing phenylalanine or tryptophan. Each record gives: V gene, J gene, D gene, clone size, CDR3 DNA, CDR3 protein. D genes are given only for firm matches. The size of a clone is reported for some rows only, either as once, few or many, or as a class for expanded clones.

v_gene: TRBV7-9; j_gene: TRBJ2-1; d_gene: NA; abundance: many; CDR3nt: TGTGCCAGCAGCTTAGGGCAGAGCTACAATGAGCAGTTCTTC; CDR3aa: CASSLGQSYNEQFF
v_gene: TRBV7-8; j_gene: TRBJ2-7; d_gene: TRBD2; abundance: few; CDR3nt: TGTGCCAGCAGCTTAGTAGGTAGCGGGAGGATGTCCTACGAGCAGTACTTC; CDR3aa: CASSLVGSGRMSYEQYF
v_gene: TRBV10-2; j_gene: TRBJ2-7; d_gene: NA; abundance: NA; CDR3nt: TGCGCCAGCAGTGAGGCCCGTCTGGGGATCGAGCAGTACTTC; CDR3aa: CASSEARLGIEQYF
v_gene: TRBV24-1; j_gene: TRBJ2-7; d_gene: TRBD2; abundance: few; CDR3nt: TGTGCCACCAGTGATTCTAGCGGTCCCCAGTACTTC; CDR3aa: CATSDSSGPQYF
v_gene: TRBV7-9; j_gene: TRBJ2-3; d_gene: NA; abundance: NA; CDR3nt: TGTGCCAGCAGCCGGGGGGGACAGGGAAGGAGTACGCAGTATTTT; CDR3aa: CASSRGGQGRSTQYF
v_gene: TRBV21-1; j_gene: TRBJ2-7; d_gene: NA; abundance: few; CDR3nt: TGTGCCAGCAGCAGCAAGGGGACAGGGAACCACGAGCAGTACTTC; CDR3aa: CASSSKGTGNHEQYF
v_gene: TRBV9; j_gene: TRBJ2-7; d_gene: TRBD2; abundance: few; CDR3nt: TGTGCCAGCAGCGCAACTAGCGGCCCCTACGAGCAGTACTTC; CDR3aa: CASSATSGPYEQYF
v_gene: TRBV24-1; j_gene: TRBJ2-5; d_gene: TRBD1; abundance: NA; CDR3nt: TGTGCCGCCAGTTATTTGGGGCCGGGACAGAGGGGGAGCGGTCCCTTGGAGACCCAGTACTTC; CDR3aa: CAASYLGPGQRGSGPLETQYF
v_gene: TRBV14; j_gene: TRBJ1-1; d_gene: NA; abundance: few; CDR3nt: TGTGCCAGCAGCCAAGAACAGGTGAACACTGAAGCTTTCTTT; CDR3aa: CASSQEQVNTEAFF
v_gene: TRBV27; j_gene: TRBJ1-3; d_gene: NA; abundance: NA; CDR3nt: TGTGCCAGCAGTAAATGGGGTACTGGAAACACCATATATTTT; CDR3aa: CASSKWGTGNTIYF
v_gene: TRBV6-1; j_gene: TRBJ2-5; d_gene: TRBD1; abundance: NA; CDR3nt: TGTGCCAGCAGGACCCTTCGGTACAGGGGTAGGGAGACCCAGTACTTC; CDR3aa: CASRTLRYRGRETQYF
v_gene: TRBV6-4; j_gene: TRBJ2-1; d_gene: NA; abundance: NA; CDR3nt: TGTGCCAGCAGTGACTCGATCTATGGGGGGGCTGAGCAGTTCTTC; CDR3aa: CASSDSIYGGAEQFF
v_gene: TRBV14; j_gene: TRBJ2-1; d_gene: TRBD2; abundance: few; CDR3nt: TGTGCCAGCAACGGACTAGCGGGAACCTACAATGAGCAGTTCTTC; CDR3aa: CASNGLAGTYNEQFF
v_gene: TRBV29-1; j_gene: TRBJ2-2; d_gene: TRBD1; abundance: NA; CDR3nt: TGCAGCGCCCGGACAGGGGCAGTCGCCGGGGAGCTGTTTTTT; CDR3aa: CSARTGAVAGELFF
v_gene: TRBV7-3; j_gene: TRBJ2-5; d_gene: TRBD2; abundance: few; CDR3nt: TGTGCCAGCAGCGAAAACCCCTCTAGCGGAAAGGGGGAGACCCAGTACTTC; CDR3aa: CASSENPSSGKGETQYF
v_gene: TRBV5-1; j_gene: TRBJ2-1; d_gene: TRBD2; abundance: NA; CDR3nt: TGCGCCAGCAGCCGTGGTCGCGGTGGGACTAGCGGGAGGGCCGGCTACAATGAGCAGTTCTTC; CDR3aa: CASSRGRGGTSGRAGYNEQFF
v_gene: TRBV12-3/TRBV12-4; j_gene: TRBJ2-7; d_gene: TRBD1; abundance: few; CDR3nt: TGTGCCAGCAGCCAAAGGGGGCTCAACGAGCAGTACTTC; CDR3aa: CASSQRGLNEQYF
v_gene: TRBV20-1; j_gene: TRBJ2-3; d_gene: TRBD2; abundance: NA; CDR3nt: TGCAGTGCTAGAGATGGGGGGACTAGCGGGAGCGTAGTCCCAGATACGCAGTATTTT; CDR3aa: CSARDGGTSGSVVPDTQYF
v_gene: TRBV6-1; j_gene: TRBJ1-3; d_gene: TRBD1; abundance: NA; CDR3nt: TGTGCCAGCAGCCCAGACGGGACAGGGTCTGGAAACACCATATATTTT; CDR3aa: CASSPDGTGSGNTIYF
v_gene: TRBV7-2; j_gene: TRBJ2-7; d_gene: TRBD2; abundance: few; CDR3nt: TGTGCCAGCAGCTTAACCCTAGCGGGGGGGTTCTCCTACGAGCAGTACTTC; CDR3aa: CASSLTLAGGFSYEQYF
v_gene: TRBV11-2; j_gene: TRBJ2-1; d_gene: NA; abundance: few; CDR3nt: TGTGCCAGCAGCTTAATCCGGGGGCCGTCACCGCATAAGCAGTTCTTC; CDR3aa: CASSLIRGPSPHKQFF
v_gene: TRBV2; j_gene: TRBJ1-1; d_gene: NA; abundance: few; CDR3nt: TGTGCCACACGGGGGGCTGAAGCTTTCTTT; CDR3aa: CATRGAEAFF
v_gene: TRBV20-1; j_gene: TRBJ1-3; d_gene: NA; abundance: few; CDR3nt: TGCAGTGCCAGACAGCTCTCTGGAAACACCATATATTTT; CDR3aa: CSARQLSGNTIYF
v_gene: TRBV18; j_gene: TRBJ2-7; d_gene: TRBD2; abundance: NA; CDR3nt: TGTGCCAGCTCTTGGTCTAGCGGGATTTCAGGCTACGAGCAGTACTTC; CDR3aa: CASSWSSGISGYEQYF
v_gene: TRBV29-1; j_gene: TRBJ1-2; d_gene: NA; abundance: NA; CDR3nt: TGCAGCGTTGAATGGTCAGAGAACTATGGCTACACCTTC; CDR3aa: CSVEWSENYGYTF
v_gene: TRBV30; j_gene: TRBJ2-1; d_gene: TRBD2; abundance: NA; CDR3nt: TGTGCCTGGAGCGCCCCGACTAGCCGTGAGCAGTTCTTC; CDR3aa: CAWSAPTSREQFF
v_gene: TRBV7-6; j_gene: TRBJ2-2; d_gene: NA; abundance: few; CDR3nt: TGTGCCAGCAGCGTCGCAGGGGAGGGAACCACCGGGGAGCTGTTTTTT; CDR3aa: CASSVAGEGTTGELFF
v_gene: TRBV24-1; j_gene: TRBJ2-1; d_gene: NA; abundance: NA; CDR3nt: TGTGCCACCAGTAGGGGGGACAGCTCCTACAATGAGCAGTTCTTC; CDR3aa: CATSRGDSSYNEQFF
v_gene: TRBV20-1; j_gene: TRBJ2-4; d_gene: NA; abundance: few; CDR3nt: TGCAGTGCCTTTAATGCGGTACAAGCCAAAAACATTCAGTACTTC; CDR3aa: CSAFNAVQAKNIQYF
v_gene: TRBV5-4; j_gene: TRBJ2-1; d_gene: TRBD2; abundance: NA; CDR3nt: TGTGCCAGCAGCATAGGACTAGCGGGATTGGGCTCCTACAATGAGCAGTTCTTC; CDR3aa: CASSIGLAGLGSYNEQFF
v_gene: TRBV9; j_gene: TRBJ2-7; d_gene: NA; abundance: few; CDR3nt: TGTGCCAGCAGCGAACAGGGAGGGGGTTACGAGCAGTACTTC; CDR3aa: CASSEQGGGYEQYF
v_gene: TRBV10-1; j_gene: TRBJ2-1; d_gene: NA; abundance: many; CDR3nt: TGCGCCAGCAGTGAGAAGGTTGGGGGTTCCTACAATGAGCAGTTCTTC; CDR3aa: CASSEKVGGSYNEQFF
v_gene: TRBV13; j_gene: TRBJ2-5; d_gene: TRBD1; abundance: NA; CDR3nt: TGTGCCAGCAGCTTAAAGGGACAGCCGGAGACCCAGTACTTC; CDR3aa: CASSLKGQPETQYF
v_gene: TRBV23-1; j_gene: TRBJ2-2; d_gene: TRBD1; abundance: NA; CDR3nt: TGCGCCAGCAGTCAAGGAGGACAGGGTGACACCGGGGAGCTGTTTTTT; CDR3aa: CASSQGGQGDTGELFF
v_gene: TRBV5-5; j_gene: TRBJ2-5; d_gene: NA; abundance: NA; CDR3nt: TGTGCCAGCAGGACGATGACAGGCCAAGAGACCCAGTACTTC; CDR3aa: CASRTMTGQETQYF
v_gene: TRBV7-3; j_gene: TRBJ2-1; d_gene: NA; abundance: few; CDR3nt: TGTGCCAGCAGCCCCGGGCACAATGAGCAGTTCTTC; CDR3aa: CASSPGHNEQFF
v_gene: TRBV24-1; j_gene: TRBJ2-7; d_gene: NA; abundance: NA; CDR3nt: TGTGCCACCGAACGCGGGAACTACGAGCAGTACTTC; CDR3aa: CATERGNYEQYF
v_gene: TRBV5-8; j_gene: TRBJ1-1; d_gene: NA; abundance: many; CDR3nt: TGTGCCAGCAGCCCCGGGACAAAGCGGGGCACTGAAGCTTTCTTT; CDR3aa: CASSPGTKRGTEAFF
v_gene: TRBV7-2; j_gene: TRBJ1-4; d_gene: TRBD1; abundance: many; CDR3nt: TGTGCCAGCAGCTTACTCCGGGACAGGGGTGAAAAACTGTTTTTT; CDR3aa: CASSLLRDRGEKLFF
v_gene: TRBV7-8; j_gene: TRBJ2-7; d_gene: NA; abundance: NA; CDR3nt: TGTGCCAGCAGCCCACAACAGGAGCTCTACGAGCAGTACTTC; CDR3aa: CASSPQQELYEQYF
v_gene: TRBV6-2/TRBV6-3; j_gene: TRBJ2-5; d_gene: TRBD2; abundance: NA; CDR3nt: TGTGCCAGCAGATGGACTAGCGGGAGTGAGACCCAGTACTTC; CDR3aa: CASRWTSGSETQYF
v_gene: TRBV29-1; j_gene: TRBJ2-1; d_gene: NA; abundance: few; CDR3nt: TGCAGCGTTCTAGCCCCGAGCTCCTACAATGAGCAGTTCTTC; CDR3aa: CSVLAPSSYNEQFF
v_gene: TRBV7-9; j_gene: TRBJ1-4; d_gene: NA; abundance: many; CDR3nt: TGTGCCAGCACGAGGGGGTCTAATGAAAAACTGTTTTTT; CDR3aa: CASTRGSNEKLFF
v_gene: TRBV5-1; j_gene: TRBJ2-7; d_gene: NA; abundance: many; CDR3nt: TGCGCCAGCAGCTTGGGACAGGTGCCCCCCGAGCAGTACTTC; CDR3aa: CASSLGQVPPEQYF
v_gene: TRBV7-9; j_gene: TRBJ2-1; d_gene: TRBD2; abundance: few; CDR3nt: TGTGCCAGCAGCCTACTAGCGGGAGAGAGTGAGCAGTTCTTC; CDR3aa: CASSLLAGESEQFF
v_gene: TRBV20-1; j_gene: TRBJ2-3; d_gene: NA; abundance: few; CDR3nt: TGCAGTGCTAGAGTGGGGGTGAGGACAGATACGCAGTATTTT; CDR3aa: CSARVGVRTDTQYF
v_gene: TRBV10-3; j_gene: TRBJ2-7; d_gene: NA; abundance: few; CDR3nt: TGTGCCATCAGGACAGAGACACCCTCCTACGAGCAGTACTTC; CDR3aa: CAIRTETPSYEQYF
v_gene: TRBV5-1; j_gene: TRBJ2-7; d_gene: NA; abundance: few; CDR3nt: TGCGCCAGCAGCTTGGGAGCGGAAGGCGAGCAGTACTTC; CDR3aa: CASSLGAEGEQYF
v_gene: TRBV12-3/TRBV12-4; j_gene: TRBJ1-2; d_gene: NA; abundance: NA; CDR3nt: TGTGCCAGCAGTGGGAGCGGGGGCTATGGCTACACCTTC; CDR3aa: CASSGSGGYGYTF
v_gene: TRBV5-5; j_gene: TRBJ1-1; d_gene: NA; abundance: NA; CDR3nt: TGTGCCAGCAGCTTGGCCGCAGGTCGGAGAGAAGCTTTCTTT; CDR3aa: CASSLAAGRREAFF
v_gene: TRBV7-2; j_gene: TRBJ1-4; d_gene: TRBD1; abundance: few; CDR3nt: TGTGCCAGCAGACTCGGGACAGTGGGGGAAAAACTGTTTTTT; CDR3aa: CASRLGTVGEKLFF
v_gene: TRBV12-3/TRBV12-4; j_gene: TRBJ1-4; d_gene: NA; abundance: few; CDR3nt: TGTGCCAGCAAAAAACAGCTTAATGAAAAACTGTTTTTT; CDR3aa: CASKKQLNEKLFF
v_gene: TRBV29-1; j_gene: TRBJ2-1; d_gene: TRBD2; abundance: NA; CDR3nt: TGCAGCGCCCAGCGGGGACCCTTTGCTGAGCAGTTCTTC; CDR3aa: CSAQRGPFAEQFF
v_gene: TRBV5-5; j_gene: TRBJ2-1; d_gene: TRBD1; abundance: many; CDR3nt: TGTGCCAGCAGCTTTTTGGGACAGGGTTACAATGAGCAGTTCTTC; CDR3aa: CASSFLGQGYNEQFF
v_gene: TRBV2; j_gene: TRBJ2-5; d_gene: NA; abundance: NA; CDR3nt: TGTGCCAGCAGTGACAGGGTTGCCCAAGAGACCCAGTACTTC; CDR3aa: CASSDRVAQETQYF
v_gene: TRBV9; j_gene: TRBJ2-1; d_gene: NA; abundance: many; CDR3nt: TGTGCCAGCAGCACCGGGACCTACAATGAGCAGTTCTTC; CDR3aa: CASSTGTYNEQFF
v_gene: TRBV11-2; j_gene: TRBJ2-1; d_gene: TRBD2; abundance: few; CDR3nt: TGTGCCAGCAGCTTAGGACCGGGGGGGGAGCAGTTCTTC; CDR3aa: CASSLGPGGEQFF